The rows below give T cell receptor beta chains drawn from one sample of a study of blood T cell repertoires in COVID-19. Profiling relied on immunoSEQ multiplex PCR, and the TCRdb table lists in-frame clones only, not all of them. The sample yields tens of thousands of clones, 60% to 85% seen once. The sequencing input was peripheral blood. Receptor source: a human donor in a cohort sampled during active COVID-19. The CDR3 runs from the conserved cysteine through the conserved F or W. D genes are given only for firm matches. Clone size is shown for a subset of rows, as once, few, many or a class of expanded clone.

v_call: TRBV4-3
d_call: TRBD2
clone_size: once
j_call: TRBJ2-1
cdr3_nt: TGCGCCAGCAGCCAAGATTCTGAGGGGCTAGCGGATTACAATGAGCAGTTCTTC
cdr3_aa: CASSQDSEGLADYNEQFF

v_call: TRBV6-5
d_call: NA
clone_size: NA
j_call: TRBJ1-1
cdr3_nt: TGTGCCAGCAGCTTAGGGGTTGTGAGCACTGAAGCTTTCTTT
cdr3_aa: CASSLGVVSTEAFF

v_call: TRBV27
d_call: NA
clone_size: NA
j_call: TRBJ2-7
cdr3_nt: TGTGCCAGCAGTTTATCACAGAGAAGGGGCGGAGTCGAGCAGTACTTC
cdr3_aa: CASSLSQRRGGVEQYF

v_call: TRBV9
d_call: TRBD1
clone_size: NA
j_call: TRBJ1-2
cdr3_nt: TGTGCCAGCAGCGCGGGGGGGACAGGGCTGTATGGCTACACCTTC
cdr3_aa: CASSAGGTGLYGYTF

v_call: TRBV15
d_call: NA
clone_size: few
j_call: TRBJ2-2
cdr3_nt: TGTGCCACCAGCTCCCAGGGCACCGGGGAGCTGTTTTTT
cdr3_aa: CATSSQGTGELFF

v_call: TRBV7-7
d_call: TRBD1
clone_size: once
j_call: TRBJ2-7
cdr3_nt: TGTGCTAGCAGCCGGGGACAGGGGGACGAGCAGTACTTC
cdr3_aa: CASSRGQGDEQYF

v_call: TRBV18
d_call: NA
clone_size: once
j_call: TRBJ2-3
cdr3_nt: TGTGCCAGCTCACCACCGAGGGCCCCCCCTGGGGATACGCAGTATTTT
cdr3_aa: CASSPPRAPPGDTQYF

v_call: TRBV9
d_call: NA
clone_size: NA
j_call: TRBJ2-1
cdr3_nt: TGTGCCAGCAGCGAATCGCCAGCCGGGACTTTCTCCTACAATGAGCAGTTCTTC
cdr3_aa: CASSESPAGTFSYNEQFF

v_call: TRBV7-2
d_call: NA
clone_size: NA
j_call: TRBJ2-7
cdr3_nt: TGTGCCAGCAGCCGGACTGCCACCTACGAGCAGTACTTC
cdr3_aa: CASSRTATYEQYF

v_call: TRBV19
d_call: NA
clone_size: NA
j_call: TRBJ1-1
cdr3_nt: TGTGCCAGTATCCAGGGTAGGGAAGCTTTCTTT
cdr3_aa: CASIQGREAFF

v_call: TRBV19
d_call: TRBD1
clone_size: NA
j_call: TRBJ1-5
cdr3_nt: TGTGCCAGTAGTAGCGGACAGGGGGCAAGACAGCCCCAGCATTTT
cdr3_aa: CASSSGQGARQPQHF

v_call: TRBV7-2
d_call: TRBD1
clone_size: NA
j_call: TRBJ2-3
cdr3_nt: TGTGCCAGCAACAGGGGCATAAGGCCGCAGTATTTT
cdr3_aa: CASNRGIRPQYF

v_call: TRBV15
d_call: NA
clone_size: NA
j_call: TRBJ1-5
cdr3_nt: TGTGCCACCAGTACGGGACACCATCAGCCCCAGCATTTT
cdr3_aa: CATSTGHHQPQHF

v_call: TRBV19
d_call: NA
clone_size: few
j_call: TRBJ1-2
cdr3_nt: TGTGCCAGTAGTATACCACGGGAGGGCGGCTATGGCTACACCTTC
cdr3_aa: CASSIPREGGYGYTF

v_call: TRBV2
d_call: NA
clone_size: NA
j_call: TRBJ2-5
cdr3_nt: TGTGCCAGCAGTGCTAAACAGACCCAGTACTTC
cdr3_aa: CASSAKQTQYF

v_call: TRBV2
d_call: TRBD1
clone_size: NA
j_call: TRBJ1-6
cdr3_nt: TGTGCCAGCAGTGAAGAGGGGACAGGGGGTTCGGGAAATTCACCCCTCCACTTT
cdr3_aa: CASSEEGTGGSGNSPLHF

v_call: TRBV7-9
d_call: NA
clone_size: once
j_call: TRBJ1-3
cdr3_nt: TGTGCCAGCAGCACAACTGGAAACACCATATATTTT
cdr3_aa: CASSTTGNTIYF

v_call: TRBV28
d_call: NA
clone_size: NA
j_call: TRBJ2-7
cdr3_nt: TGTGCCAGCAGCCCTTACAGGGTCTACGAGCAGTACTTC
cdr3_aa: CASSPYRVYEQYF

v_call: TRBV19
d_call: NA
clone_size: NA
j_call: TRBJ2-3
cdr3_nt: TGTGCCAGTAGTATCCCTTACACAGATACGCAGTATTTT
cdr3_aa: CASSIPYTDTQYF

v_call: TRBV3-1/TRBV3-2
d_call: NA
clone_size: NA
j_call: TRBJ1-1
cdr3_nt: TGTGCCAGCAGCCAAGCCAGGGCGGAAGGCACTGAAGCTTTCTTT
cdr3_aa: CASSQARAEGTEAFF

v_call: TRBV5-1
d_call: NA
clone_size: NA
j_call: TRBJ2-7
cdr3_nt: TGCGCCAGCAGCTTGGAATCGTACTACGAGCAGTACTTC
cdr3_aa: CASSLESYYEQYF

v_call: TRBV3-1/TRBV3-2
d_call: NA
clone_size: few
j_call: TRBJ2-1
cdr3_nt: TGTGCCAGCAGCGGCTGCTCCAGTTACAATGAGCAGTTCTTC
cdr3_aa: CASSGCSSYNEQFF

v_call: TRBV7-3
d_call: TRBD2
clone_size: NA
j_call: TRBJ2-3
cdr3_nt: TGTGCCAGCAGCTTGGGCGGGGGGCCCCGCACAGATACGCAGTATTTT
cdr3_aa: CASSLGGGPRTDTQYF

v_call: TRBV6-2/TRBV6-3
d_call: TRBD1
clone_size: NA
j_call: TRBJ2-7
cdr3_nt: TGTGCCAGCAGTTACTCGACAGGGATGCCCGAGCAGTACTTC
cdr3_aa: CASSYSTGMPEQYF

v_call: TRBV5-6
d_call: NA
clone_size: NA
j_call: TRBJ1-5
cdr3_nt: TGTGCCAGCAGCTTGGGGGGGCAGGGCAGCAATCAGCCCCAGCATTTT
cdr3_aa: CASSLGGQGSNQPQHF

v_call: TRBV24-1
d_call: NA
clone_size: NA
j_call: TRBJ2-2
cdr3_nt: TGTGCCACCAGTGATTTGTCCCAGAACACCGGGGAGCTGTTTTTT
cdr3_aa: CATSDLSQNTGELFF

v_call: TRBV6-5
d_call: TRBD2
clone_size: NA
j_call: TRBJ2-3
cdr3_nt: TGTGCCAGCAGCCGGACTAGCGGGGGGTTTGGTACGCAGTATTTT
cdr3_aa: CASSRTSGGFGTQYF

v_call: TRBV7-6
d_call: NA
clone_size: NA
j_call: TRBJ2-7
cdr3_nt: TGTGCCAGCAGCTTAGCGCTGGGAGGCGAGCAGTACTTC
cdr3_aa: CASSLALGGEQYF

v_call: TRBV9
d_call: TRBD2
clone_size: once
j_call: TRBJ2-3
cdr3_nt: TGTGCCAGCAGCCCCTTTGGACTAGCGGGGGCTAGCACAGATACGCAGTATTTT
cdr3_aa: CASSPFGLAGASTDTQYF

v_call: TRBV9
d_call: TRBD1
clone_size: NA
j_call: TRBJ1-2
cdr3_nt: TGTGCCAGCAGCGTAGAACAGGGGGTGTATGGCTACACCTTC
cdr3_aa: CASSVEQGVYGYTF